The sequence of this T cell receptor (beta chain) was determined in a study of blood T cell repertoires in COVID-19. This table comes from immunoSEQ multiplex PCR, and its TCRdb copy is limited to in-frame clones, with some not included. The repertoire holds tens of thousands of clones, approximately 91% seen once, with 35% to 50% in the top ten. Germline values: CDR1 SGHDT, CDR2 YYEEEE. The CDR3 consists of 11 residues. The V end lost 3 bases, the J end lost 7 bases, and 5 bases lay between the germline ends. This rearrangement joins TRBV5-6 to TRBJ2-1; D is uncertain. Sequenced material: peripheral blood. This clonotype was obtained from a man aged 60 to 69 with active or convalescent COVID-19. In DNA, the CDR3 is TGTGCCAGCAGCTCTAGGAATGAGCAGTTCTTC. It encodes CASSSRNEQFF. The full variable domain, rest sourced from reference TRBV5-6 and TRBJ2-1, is DAGVTQSPTHLIKTRGQQVTLRCSPKSGHDTVSWYQQALGQGPQFIFQYYEEEERQRGNFPDRFSGHQFPNYSSELNVNALLLGDSALYLCASSSRNEQFFGPGTRLTVL.